These 5 T cell receptor beta chains originate from one sample sequenced in a study of T cell changes during pregnancy in multiple sclerosis. TCRdb's table, derived via immunoSEQ multiplex PCR, lists solely in-frame clones and lacks some. The sample lists around 45,000 clones; over 80% were seen once. Here the sequenced sample was CD4+ T cells from peripheral blood mononuclear cells, taken before pregnancy. These receptors were taken from a female donor with multiple sclerosis, enrolled in a pregnancy study.

V usage is TRBV29-1 and J usage is TRBJ1-2; the D is unclear. The CDR3 consists of 11 residues. V lost 5 bases, J lost 8 bases, and 12 bases lay in between. Looked up from germline, CDR1 is SQVTM and CDR2 is ANQGSEA. The CDR3 region has the DNA TGCAGCGTTTCTACAGCGGGCGGCTACACCTTC. This translates into CSVSTAGGYTF.

The V gene is TRBV6-5, the J gene TRBJ2-1, with TRBD2 matching over 7 bases. Germline V lookup: CDR1 MNHEY, CDR2 SVGAGI. V dropped 6 bases and J dropped 5; count of bases not matched to a gene: 10. This CDR3 is built from 15 residues. CDR3 sequence: CASSPRGEPNNEQFF. The DNA for the CDR3 is TGTGCCAGCAGCCCCCGGGGGGAACCTAACAATGAGCAGTTCTTC.

This clone has just one count. This chain joins TRBV9 and TRBJ1-2; maybe TRBD1 (5 bases). CDR1 and CDR2 from the germline V gene are SGDLS and YYNGEE. The CDR3 has 14 amino acids. Trimming stripped 4 bases from V and 5 bases from J, with 15 bases between. CDR3 residues: CASSSFSGGYGYTF. The CDR3 bases are TGTGCCAGCAGCTCCTTCTCCGGGGGATATGGCTACACCTTC.

This clone was observed a single time. This rearrangement joins TRBV10-3 to TRBJ1-2; 9 positions match TRBD1. This CDR3 comprises 15 residues. Germline V gene sequence: CDR1 ENHRY, CDR2 SYGVKD. The V segment lost 2 bases and the J segment 3 bases; nucleotides outside the gene matches: 4. In DNA form, the CDR3 reads TGTGCCATCAGTGAGGGACAGGGGAACGACTATGGCTACACCTTC. It encodes CAISEGQGNDYGYTF.

This clone was observed a single time. The rearrangement joins TRBV7-2 to TRBJ2-7; 8 nucleotides agree with TRBD1. The CDR3 is 14 residues long. The germline gives CDR1 SGHTA, CDR2 FQGNSA. The V gene end was trimmed by 4 bases and the J gene end by 3 bases; junction bases not matched to a gene: 5. CDR3 protein: CASSWGTGNYEQYF. Here the CDR3 DNA reads TGTGCCAGCAGCTGGGGGACAGGCAACTACGAGCAGTACTTC.